These 8 T cell receptor beta chains were all obtained from the same sample, sequenced in a study of cytomegalovirus exposure and HLA in healthy donors. The PCR made use of 60 Vbeta and 13 Jbeta primers. Using immunoSEQ multiplex PCR, the repertoire was profiled, and TCRdb retains in-frame clones only, with some absent. Seen here are 130,000 or so clones, under 80% observed once, and the top ten hold roughly 4.5%. The sample consisted of PBMCs. The receptors shown here come from a man between 18 and 29 years old in good health and CMV-seropositive.

This chain connects TRBV27 to TRBJ2-7; 9 nucleotides agree with TRBD1. This CDR3 is 16 amino acids long. V trimming: 2 bases; J trimming: 3 bases; junction bases outside the gene matches: 8. CDR1 and CDR2 from the germline V gene are MNHEY and SMNVEV (reference sequence). The CDR3 bases are TGTGCCAGCAGTTTAAAGCGGGGACAGGGTAGCTACGAGCAGTACTTC. This translates into CASSLKRGQGSYEQYF.

The chain links TRBV28 to TRBJ1-2; possible D gene TRBD1, 5 bases. The V end was cut by 2 bases, the J end by 7 bases, with 5 bases between. The CDR3 extends over 11 amino acids. Per the germline V gene, CDR1 is MDHEN and CDR2 is SYDVKM. The chain's CDR3 is CASSLQGGYTF. CDR3 DNA sequence: TGTGCCAGCAGTTTACAGGGTGGCTACACCTTC.

The chain employs TRBV21-1 and TRBJ2-5; the table's D call, TRBD2, has no DNA check behind it. TRBV21-1 is listed as a pseudogene. The CDR3 has 14 residues. CDR3 residues: CASSPTRRQETQYF. The CDR3 DNA is TGTGCCAGCAGCCCGACTAGAAGACAAGAGACCCAGTACTTC.

This clone has a single count. The chain links TRBV28 to TRBJ2-7; D uncertain. The germline CDR1 and CDR2 sequences are MDHEN and SYDVKM. Trimming took off 7 bases at V and 3 bases at J, with 13 bases between the two ends. The CDR3 is made up of 13 amino acids. Here the CDR3 reads CASTLSGHYEQYF. CDR3 sequence (DNA): TGTGCCAGCACCCTATCTGGGCACTACGAGCAGTACTTC.

The chain links TRBV7-2 to TRBJ1-1, with D possibly being TRBD1 (6 bases). V was clipped by 5 bases and J by 11 bases, with 18 bases between them. The V gene's germline CDR1 is SGHTA and CDR2 FQGNSA. The CDR3 has 13 amino acids. The CDR3 nucleotides read TGTGCCAGCAGCCCCGAGGGGGGGCCGGGGGCTTTCTTT. Its protein is CASSPEGGPGAFF.

The table lists this clone with a count of one. The chain recombines TRBV5-1 with TRBJ2-2; 11 positions agree with TRBD2. CDR1 SGHRS and CDR2 YFSETQ come from the germline V gene. V trimming: 4 bases; J trimming: 5 bases; junction bases outside the gene matches: 7. The CDR3 extends over 16 amino acids. The chain's CDR3 is CASSARLAGRTGELFF. CDR3 coding DNA: TGCGCCAGCAGCGCCCGACTAGCGGGAAGGACCGGGGAGCTGTTTTTT.

The chain has TRBV9 and TRBJ2-5; D is possibly TRBD1 (6 bases). The CDR3 spans 13 residues. Trimming stripped 3 bases from V and 5 bases from J, with 11 bases between. Germline assignment: CDR1 SGDLS and CDR2 YYNGEE. CDR3 residues: CASSADSGETQYF. The DNA for the CDR3 is TGTGCCAGCAGCGCGGACAGTGGGGAGACCCAGTACTTC.

The rearrangement uses TRBV19 and TRBJ2-3; 10 bases agree with TRBD2. CDR3 size: 16 residues. The germline V gene encodes CDR1 LNHDA and CDR2 SQIVND (reference sequence). With V trimmed by 5 bases and J by 1 base, 6 bases remained unmatched. The CDR3: CASSSTGTSGTDTQYF. The CDR3 DNA follows: TGTGCCAGTAGTTCAACCGGGACTAGCGGCACAGATACGCAGTATTTT.